Ten or more counts support the clone carrying this TCR beta chain. Its antigen is not known. This sample was taken from a study of spatial heterogeneity in lung cancer. General study points: How many expanded intratumoral alpha and beta TCRs were present tracked the tumor mutation count, which was a count of nonsynonymous mutations.

As to time point: sample taken at primary tumor resection. The cohort: approximately 74 early-stage, untreated non-small cell lung cancer patients. Unsorted whole RNA from tumor, nontumor lung or frozen PBMC underwent sequencing. TCRdb itself ran the 5' RACE reads through MiXCR, one entry per CDR3 protein. The table includes about 8,800 distinct CDR3 sequences, around 5% detected once. The germline V gene encodes CDR1 SGHKS and CDR2 YYEKEE (reference sequence). This CDR3 comprises 17 residues. After removal of 4 bases from V and 4 bases from J, the junction contained 14 bases not matched to a gene. This receptor was obtained from a female donor with early-stage non-small cell lung cancer. The specimen was lung tumor tissue, collected at surgery. The chain has TRBV5-5 and TRBJ1-1; 9 bases are a match to TRBD1. CDR3 residues: CASSQVPGQGPGTEAFF. DNA of the CDR3: TGTGCCAGCAGCCAAGTCCCGGGACAGGGTCCGGGCACTGAAGCTTTCTTT.